The 3 T cell receptor beta chains in this list originate from one sample, sequenced in a study of breast tumors, draining lymph nodes, adjacent tissues. From the multiplex PCR reads, TCRdb called clonotypes with MiXCR, one entry per CDR3 protein. The table has about 110,000 distinct CDR3 sequences, about 31% seen once; the top ten hold about 6%. Breast cancer patients provided tissue from their axillary draining lymph nodes. The sample was axillary lymph node tissue. The source of these receptors is a female donor with breast cancer. Some clones in this sample may be carry-over from other donors' samples.

The chain employs TRBV14 and TRBJ1-6, with TRBD1 matching over 10 bases. This CDR3 spans 17 amino acids. The germline CDR1 and CDR2 sequences are SGHDN and FVKESK. V lost 0 bases, J lost 7 bases, and 6 bases stayed unmatched. The CDR3 coding sequence is TGTGCCAGCAGCCAAGATCCCGGACAGGGGGACAATTCACCCCTCCACTTT. Protein sequence: CASSQDPGQGDNSPLHF.

This clonotype was seen more than once but under ten times. The V and J genes are TRBV2 and TRBJ1-4, with a possible D match to TRBD1 (6 bases). V dropped 8 bases and J dropped 8 bases, with 12 bases sitting between them. The CDR3 totals 12 residues. Germline V lookup: CDR1 SNHLY, CDR2 FYNNEI. CDR3 region: CASHRAGEKLFF. The CDR3, as DNA: TGTGCCAGCCACAGGGCAGGAGAAAAACTGTTTTTT. The whole variable domain, filled in from reference TRBV2 and TRBJ1-4, reads EPEVTQTPSHQVTQMGQEVILRCVPISNHLYFYWYRQILGQKVEFLVSFYNNEISEKSEIFDDQFSVERPDGSNFTLKIRSTKLEDSAMYFCASHRAGEKLFFGSGTQLSVL.

This clonotype was observed many times. Being one base from a much bigger clone, this may be a read error. The V gene is TRBV20-1, the J gene TRBJ2-7; D remains unclear. The germline CDR1 and CDR2 sequences are DFQATT and SNEGSKA (reference sequence). The CDR3 is 13 residues long. The CDR3 is CSARTPLGYAQYF. The DNA of the CDR3 is TGCAGTGCTAGGACCCCTTTGGGCTACGCGCAGTACTTC.